Listed below are T cell receptor beta chains from one sample, sequenced in a study of T-cell reconstitution after alpha-beta-depleted transplantation in children. Via MiXCR, TCRdb re-called the PCR reads, giving one row per CDR3 protein. The sample records approximately 520,000 distinct CDR3 sequences, 11% being singletons. The source was PBMCs, mostly from graft donor cells, collected 180 days after TCRalphabeta/CD19-depleted stem cell transplant. These receptors all come from a female patient aged 2 to 10 who had a stem cell transplant for aplastic anemia, so the T cells may come from the graft donor. Both conserved end residues are trimmed from each CDR3.

>TRBV7-2|TRBJ1-6
ASSSHSAPLH
>TRBV12-3/TRBV12-4|TRBJ2-5
ASSLRGRTIQETQY
>TRBV20-1|TRBJ2-5
SSYPASGEETQY
>TRBV9|TRBJ2-1
ASSAQRAHHNEQF
>TRBV19|TRBJ1-1
ASSIDPPGGNTEAF
>TRBV11-2|TRBJ2-7
ASSSLTAYEQY
>TRBV29-1|TRBJ2-5
SVAGVTRGETQY
>TRBV5-1|TRBJ2-2
ASSLPPGLDSTGELF
>TRBV4-2|TRBJ1-2
ASSQDSGQAFYGYT
>TRBV6-2/TRBV6-3|TRBJ1-4
ASSPLGAHEKLF
>TRBV5-1|TRBJ2-1
ASSLFSYPSSYNEQF
>TRBV29-1|TRBJ2-7
SVEGQGGNEQY
>TRBV10-3|TRBJ2-7
AISESGHYEQY
>TRBV12-3/TRBV12-4|TRBJ1-2
ASWQGGHYGYT
>TRBV5-1|TRBJ2-5
ASNLVTGETQY
>TRBV7-2|TRBJ1-2
ASSLARLAGFNYGYT
>TRBV6-5|TRBJ2-7
ASITRAGSYEQY
>TRBV7-9|TRBJ1-2
ASSLQGET
>TRBV12-3/TRBV12-4|TRBJ1-1
ASHSGALNTEAF
>TRBV24-1|TRBJ2-2
ATRAGGEAGELF
>TRBV20-1|TRBJ2-3
SAPGRTDTQY
>TRBV6-1|TRBJ1-1
ASSRGADTEAF
>TRBV29-1|TRBJ1-4
SVPAKAGLF
>TRBV20-1|TRBJ2-3
SAREDTGHSNTQY
>TRBV20-1|TRBJ2-2
SASRTGDTGELF
>TRBV28|TRBJ1-2
ASSFFGATNYGYT
>TRBV20-1|TRBJ2-2
SARGAGELF
>TRBV29-1|TRBJ2-7
SGYTGIGYEQY
>TRBV18|TRBJ1-1
ASSPPPTGNTEAF
>TRBV12-3/TRBV12-4|TRBJ1-1
ASSQRDSYTEAF
>TRBV29-1|TRBJ2-3
SYDSVPGDTQY
>TRBV4-2|TRBJ2-7
ASSRLVQATSYEQY
>TRBV12-3/TRBV12-4|TRBJ1-2
ASGTEVTYGYT